This T cell receptor beta chain was obtained from a study of T cell changes during pregnancy in multiple sclerosis. The CDR3 has 13 residues. Trimming took 8 bases from V and 4 from J; bases not matched to a gene: 6. CDR1 and CDR2 from the germline V gene are SNHLY and FYNNEI. The repertoire was sequenced with immunoSEQ multiplex PCR; TCRdb's copy has only in-frame clones and lacks some. This repertoire shows approximately 30,000 clones, 75% to 90% found once; its top ten account for about 0.5%. Specimen: CD4+ T cells from peripheral blood mononuclear cells, collected in the first trimester of pregnancy. This chain uses TRBV2 with TRBJ2-3, with 7 bases matching TRBD2. This clonotype originated in a female donor in good health, enrolled as a control in a pregnancy study. The CDR3, as DNA: TGTGCCAGCGCCCGCGGGAGTTCAGATACGCAGTATTTT. It is translated as CASARGSSDTQYF.